This record looks at one T cell receptor beta chain sequence and its context. Its specificity is not known. Unique molecular identifiers tagged the TCR beta cDNA libraries. TCRdb processed the PCR reads anew with MiXCR; each CDR3 protein has one entry. Of about 560,000 distinct CDR3 sequences detected, 44% appear once; the ten largest clones hold 1.5% to 2%. The sample is drawn from a study of post-analysis software for immune sequencing data. Study-level points and caveats: About five TRBV segments, including TRBV5-6, TRBV5-1 and TRBV20-1, were more frequent in patients than controls.

The length of the CDR3 is 16 residues. Germline loops: CDR1 SGHVS, CDR2 FNYEAQ. V was clipped by 5 bases and J by 11 bases, with 27 bases between them. The chain uses TRBV7-6 and TRBJ2-5; tentative D call: TRBD2 (7 bases). Sequencing was done on a sample of blood. The source is a girl aged 10 to 17 with multiple sclerosis. CDR3 in DNA: TGTGCCAGCAGCCGAGCGGGACATCGGAGCTACGATGAGCAGTACTTC. This codes for CASSRAGHRSYDEQYF.